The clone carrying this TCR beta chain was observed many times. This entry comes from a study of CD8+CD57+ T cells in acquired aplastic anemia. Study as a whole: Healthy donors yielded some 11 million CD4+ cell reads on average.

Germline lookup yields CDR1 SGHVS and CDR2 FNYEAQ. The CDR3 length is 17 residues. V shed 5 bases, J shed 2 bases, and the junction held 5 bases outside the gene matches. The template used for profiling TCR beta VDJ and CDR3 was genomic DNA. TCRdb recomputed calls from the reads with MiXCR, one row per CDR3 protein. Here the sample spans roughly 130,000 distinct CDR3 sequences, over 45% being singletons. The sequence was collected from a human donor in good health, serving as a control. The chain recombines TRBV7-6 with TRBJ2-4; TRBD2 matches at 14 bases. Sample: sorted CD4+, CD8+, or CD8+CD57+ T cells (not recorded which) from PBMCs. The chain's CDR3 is CASSPGLAGGTKNIQYF. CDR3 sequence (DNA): TGTGCCAGCAGCCCCGGACTAGCGGGGGGAACCAAAAACATTCAGTACTTC.